These 6 T cell receptor beta chains share one sample of origin, sequenced in a study of OX40 agonist ivuxolimab in advanced cancers. This table comes from immunoSEQ multiplex PCR, and its TCRdb copy is limited to in-frame clones, with some not included. The top ten clones hold 2.8% of a sample with some 72,000 clones, approximately 90% of them seen once. Sequencing used CD4+ or CD8+ T cells sorted from blood, obtained in a trial of the OX40 agonist ivuxolimab. These receptors were obtained from an adult with an advanced solid tumor such as melanoma, head and neck, liver or kidney cancer.

This clone was counted a single time. The V gene is TRBV6-6, the J gene TRBJ2-7, with TRBD1 identical over 8 bases. Trimming took 6 bases from V and 10 from J; bases not matched to a gene: 8. The CDR3 totals 12 residues. CDR1 and CDR2 from the germline V gene are MNHNY and SVGAGI (reference sequence). The CDR3 sequence is CASSSGGLGQYF. The CDR3 DNA is TGTGCCAGCAGCTCAGGGGGCCTGGGACAGTACTTC.

This rearrangement joins TRBV9 to TRBJ1-1; no definite D call. Trimming pared 7 bases from V and 0 bases from J, leaving 16 bases between. The germline gives CDR1 SGDLS, CDR2 YYNGEE. This CDR3 is 15 amino acids long. CDR3 in amino acids: CASFSSWVLNTEAFF. As DNA, the CDR3 is TGTGCCAGCTTTAGCTCTTGGGTGTTGAACACTGAAGCTTTCTTT.

This sequence joins TRBV5-1 and TRBJ1-1; D unresolved. Germline V lookup: CDR1 SGHRS, CDR2 YFSETQ. The CDR3 sequence is 14 residues long. Between the trimmed V and J ends, which lost 0 bases and 0 bases, there was a span of 6 bases. CDR3 bases: TGCGCCAGCAGCTTGGGGGTACTGAACACTGAAGCTTTCTTT. Translation gives CASSLGVLNTEAFF.

V usage is TRBV19 and J usage is TRBJ2-7, with a tentative D call TRBD2 (6 bases). The length of the CDR3 is 14 residues. The V and J ends lost 4 bases and 7 bases respectively, with 17 bases between them. Per germline, CDR1 LNHDA and CDR2 SQIVND (reference sequence). Here the CDR3 DNA reads TGTGCCAGTAGTAGGGGCGGGACTGCTCGGGAGCAGTACTTC. Amino acids: CASSRGGTAREQYF.

The chain is built from TRBV6-5 and TRBJ2-7; no clear D gene. V lost 0 bases and J lost 1, with 7 bases in between. This CDR3 spans 14 amino acids. Germline V gene data show CDR1 as MNHEY and CDR2 as SVGAGI. CDR3 amino acids: CASSYSPTSYEQYF. CDR3 sequence (DNA): TGTGCCAGCAGTTACTCCCCTACATCCTACGAGCAGTACTTC.

There are a few counts of this clone. The chain has TRBV7-2 and TRBJ2-5; no firm D call. Germline CDR1 reads SGHTA; CDR2 reads FQGNSA. This CDR3 is 13 amino acids long. Deletions cut 1 base from V and 2 bases from J, with 5 bases between. The CDR3 coding sequence is TGTGCCAGCAGCTTAGTTCAGCAAGAGACCCAGTACTTC. This codes for CASSLVQQETQYF.